The sequence of this TCR beta chain was determined in a study of blood T cell repertoires in COVID-19. Repertoires were generated with immunoSEQ multiplex PCR, while TCRdb's copy carries only in-frame clones and drops some. In the table there are some 70,000 clones, more than 65% of which are singletons. The germline V gene has CDR1 PRHDT and CDR2 FYEKMQ (reference sequence). Trimming pared 5 bases from V and 3 bases from J, leaving 8 bases between. The CDR3 totals 13 residues. This chain joins TRBV13 and TRBJ1-3; D ambiguous. The sequencing sample was made of peripheral blood. This receptor was taken from a woman aged 60 to 75 with acute or convalescent COVID-19. CDR3: CASSPWLGNTIYF. The CDR3 region has the DNA TGTGCCAGCAGCCCCTGGCTTGGAAACACCATATATTTT.